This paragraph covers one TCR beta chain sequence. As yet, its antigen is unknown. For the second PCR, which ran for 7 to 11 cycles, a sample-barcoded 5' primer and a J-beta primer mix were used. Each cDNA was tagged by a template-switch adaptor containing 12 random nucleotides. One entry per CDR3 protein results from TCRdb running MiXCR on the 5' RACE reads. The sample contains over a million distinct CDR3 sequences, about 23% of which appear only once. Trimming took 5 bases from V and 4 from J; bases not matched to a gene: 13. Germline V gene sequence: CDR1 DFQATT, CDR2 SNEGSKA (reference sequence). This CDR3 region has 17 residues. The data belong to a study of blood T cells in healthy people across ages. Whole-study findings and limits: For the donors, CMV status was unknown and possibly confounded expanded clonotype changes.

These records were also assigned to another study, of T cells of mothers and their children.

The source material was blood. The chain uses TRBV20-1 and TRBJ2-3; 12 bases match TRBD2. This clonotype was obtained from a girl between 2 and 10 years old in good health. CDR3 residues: CSASTSGGSLLPDTQYF. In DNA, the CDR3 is TGCAGTGCTTCAACTAGCGGGGGGTCGCTCCTCCCAGATACGCAGTATTTT.